Listed below are T cell receptor beta chains from one sample, sequenced in a study of blood T cell repertoires in COVID-19. TCRdb keeps only in-frame clones here, not all; method: immunoSEQ multiplex PCR. The table lists 350,000 or so clones, 90% of them singletons. The source material was peripheral blood. These receptors came from a man between 18 and 29 years old with active or convalescent COVID-19. CDR3s include the opening cysteine and the closing phenylalanine or tryptophan. The D gene is left open where the match is weak. Rows may omit the clone size; those that give it use once, few, many or a size class.

V gene	J gene	D gene	clone size	CDR3 protein	CDR3 DNA
TRBV7-9	TRBJ1-2	-	-	CASSLGIGGSHGYTF	TGTGCCAGCAGCTTAGGGATAGGGGGTAGTCATGGCTACACCTTC
TRBV2	TRBJ2-5	TRBD1	-	CASSPRQGKETQYF	TGTGCCAGCAGTCCTCGACAGGGTAAAGAGACCCAGTACTTC
TRBV2	TRBJ1-3	-	-	CASKRSLQGGSGNTIYF	TGTGCCAGCAAGAGGAGTCTACAGGGAGGGTCTGGAAACACCATATATTTT
TRBV11-3	TRBJ2-1	TRBD2	-	CASSSYPGTSYNEQFF	TGTGCCAGCAGCTCGTACCCCGGGACTAGCTACAATGAGCAGTTCTTC
TRBV9	TRBJ1-3	-	-	CASSVYGSGNTIYF	TGTGCCAGCAGCGTATACGGTTCTGGAAACACCATATATTTT
TRBV15	TRBJ1-2	-	few	CATSSFRYGYTF	TGTGCCACCAGCAGTTTCAGATATGGCTACACCTTC
TRBV13	TRBJ2-3	TRBD2	-	CASRGLAGGVRTDTQYF	TGTGCCAGCAGGGGACTAGCGGGTGGTGTTCGTACAGATACGCAGTATTTT
TRBV11-1	TRBJ2-7	-	-	CASGGGTGEQYF	TGTGCCAGCGGTGGAGGGACGGGCGAGCAGTACTTC
TRBV11-2	TRBJ2-1	-	-	CASSLKAGEQFF	TGTGCCAGCAGCTTGAAGGCGGGTGAGCAGTTCTTC
TRBV6-1	TRBJ2-7	TRBD2	-	CASSEGTSGIIHEQYF	TGTGCCAGCAGTGAAGGAACTAGCGGGATTATTCACGAGCAGTACTTC
TRBV29-1	TRBJ2-1	-	-	CSVVDNEQFF	TGCAGCGTTGTAGACAATGAGCAGTTCTTC
TRBV25-1	TRBJ2-6	TRBD1	-	CASSEIGTGGIGANVLTF	TGTGCCAGCAGTGAAATTGGGACAGGGGGCATTGGGGCCAACGTCCTGACTTTC
TRBV27	TRBJ1-2	-	-	CASGVGDPYGYTF	TGTGCCAGCGGGGTGGGAGACCCCTATGGCTACACCTTC
TRBV6-2/TRBV6-3	TRBJ2-1	-	-	CASSWGPRGQFF	TGTGCCAGCAGCTGGGGGCCTAGGGGGCAGTTCTTC
TRBV14	TRBJ2-1	-	-	CASSQVLPGRYNEQFF	TGTGCCAGCAGCCAAGTGCTGCCTGGGAGGTACAATGAGCAGTTCTTC
TRBV24-1	TRBJ1-2	TRBD1	-	CATSDRQGSGYTF	TGTGCCACCAGTGACAGACAGGGTAGTGGCTACACCTTC
TRBV28	TRBJ1-4	TRBD1	-	CASSGYRGLREKLFF	TGTGCCAGCAGTGGCTACAGGGGTTTGAGGGAAAAACTGTTTTTT
TRBV28	TRBJ1-4	-	-	CASILRGLGEKLFF	TGTGCCAGCATCCTCCGGGGGTTAGGGGAAAAACTGTTTTTT
TRBV5-8	TRBJ1-2	TRBD1	-	CASSLRTGANYGYTF	TGTGCCAGCAGCTTGAGGACAGGGGCCAACTATGGCTACACCTTC
TRBV6-6	TRBJ2-5	TRBD2	-	CASSYGTSEASQYF	TGTGCCAGCAGTTACGGGACTAGCGAGGCGTCCCAGTACTTC
TRBV4-1	TRBJ2-5	TRBD1	-	CASSQRDRGLGETQYF	TGCGCCAGCAGCCAAAGGGACAGGGGGTTAGGCGAGACCCAGTACTTC
TRBV12-3/TRBV12-4	TRBJ2-5	-	-	CASNQGIQETQYF	TGTGCCAGCAATCAGGGGATCCAAGAGACCCAGTACTTC
TRBV11-2	TRBJ1-4	TRBD1	-	CASSLDGTGVEKLFF	TGTGCCAGCAGCTTAGACGGGACAGGGGTTGAAAAACTGTTTTTT
TRBV11-3	TRBJ2-3	-	-	CASSLGGGRPDTQYF	TGTGCCAGCAGCTTAGGAGGGGGTCGACCAGATACGCAGTATTTT
TRBV7-9	TRBJ1-2	-	-	CASSLDSIYGYTF	TGTGCCAGCAGCTTAGACTCCATCTATGGCTACACCTTC
TRBV2	TRBJ2-1	-	once	CASGAGMGEQFF	TGTGCCAGCGGCGCGGGAATGGGTGAGCAGTTCTTC
TRBV6-5	TRBJ1-5	-	-	CASRPPGHGQPQHF	TGTGCCAGCAGGCCTCCGGGACACGGTCAGCCCCAGCATTTT